A selection of T cell receptor beta chains follows, all from one sample in a study of T-cell memory formation after mild COVID-19. MiXCR was run by TCRdb on the 5' RACE reads, yielding one entry per CDR3 protein. Of some 600,000 distinct CDR3 sequences in the sample, around 16% are singletons; the top ten hold about 7.4%. Sequencing was done on a sample of PBMCs or a T cell subset sorted from them (not recorded which). These receptors were obtained from an adult woman who had mild COVID-19 (a few samples of this study predate the infection). Cell type and time point are not known. Each CDR3 is given with its conserved first and last residue.

V: TRBV11-2
CDR3: CASSSGWTGWQETQYF

V: TRBV20-1
CDR3: CSARTLYTGELFF

V: TRBV14
CDR3: CASSHAFGGQETQYF

V: TRBV4-1
CDR3: CASSQTGTLRDEQYF

V: TRBV29-1
CDR3: CSVEPGTMDQYF

V: TRBV25-1
CDR3: CASGDETGSQPQHF

V: TRBV24-1
CDR3: CATSDQTGGPNYGYTF

V: TRBV15
CDR3: CATSRDRVSYNSPLHF

V: TRBV7-9
CDR3: CASSSEAGDSSYEQYF

V: TRBV15
CDR3: CATRHGALNTEAFF

V: TRBV5-4
CDR3: CASSLGGVAGASDTQYF

V: TRBV30
CDR3: CAWMTGGISHTQYF

V: TRBV30
CDR3: CASARAADTQYF

V: TRBV20-1
CDR3: CSVPLYRDVTF

V: TRBV29-1
CDR3: CSESTGARETQYF

V: TRBV3-1
CDR3: CASSQGGHNEQFF

V: TRBV24-1
CDR3: CATSDLRGAQYF

V: TRBV4-3
CDR3: CASSQGISEQFF

V: TRBV11-2
CDR3: CASSSIPGPQTYEQYF

V: TRBV5-8
CDR3: CASSFWGRSTEAFF

V: TRBV9
CDR3: CASSVSAAFTDTQYF

V: TRBV7-2
CDR3: CASSSGMFPDTQYF

V: TRBV24-1
CDR3: CATSELTGELFF

V: TRBV6-5
CDR3: CAGTDRKPQHF

V: TRBV12-3/TRBV12-4
CDR3: CASLRQAGSYNEQFF

V: TRBV27
CDR3: CASSSEGYQPQHF

V: TRBV12-3/TRBV12-4
CDR3: CASSRLAGGLDNEQFF

V: TRBV7-6
CDR3: CASSFPSSDTQYF